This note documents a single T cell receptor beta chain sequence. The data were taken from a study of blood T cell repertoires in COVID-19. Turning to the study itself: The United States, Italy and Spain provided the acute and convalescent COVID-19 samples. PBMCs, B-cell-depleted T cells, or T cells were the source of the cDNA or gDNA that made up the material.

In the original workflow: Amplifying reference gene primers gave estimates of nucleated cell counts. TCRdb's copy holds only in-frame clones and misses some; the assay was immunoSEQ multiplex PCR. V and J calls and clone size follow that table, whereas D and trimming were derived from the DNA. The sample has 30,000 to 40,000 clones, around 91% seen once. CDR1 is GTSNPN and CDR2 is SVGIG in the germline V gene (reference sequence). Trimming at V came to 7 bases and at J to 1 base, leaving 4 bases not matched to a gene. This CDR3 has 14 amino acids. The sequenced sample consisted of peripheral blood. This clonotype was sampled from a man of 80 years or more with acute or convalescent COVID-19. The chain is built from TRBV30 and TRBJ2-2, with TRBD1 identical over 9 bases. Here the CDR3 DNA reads TGTGCCTTTCCGGGACAGGGGAACACCGGGGAGCTGTTTTTT. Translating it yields CAFPGQGNTGELFF. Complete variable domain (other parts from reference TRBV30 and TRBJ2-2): SQTIHQWPATLVQPVGSPLSLECTVEGTSNPNLYWYRQAAGRGLQLLFYSVGIGQISSEVPQNLSASRPQDRQFILSSKKLLLSDSGFYLCAFPGQGNTGELFFGEGSRLTVL.